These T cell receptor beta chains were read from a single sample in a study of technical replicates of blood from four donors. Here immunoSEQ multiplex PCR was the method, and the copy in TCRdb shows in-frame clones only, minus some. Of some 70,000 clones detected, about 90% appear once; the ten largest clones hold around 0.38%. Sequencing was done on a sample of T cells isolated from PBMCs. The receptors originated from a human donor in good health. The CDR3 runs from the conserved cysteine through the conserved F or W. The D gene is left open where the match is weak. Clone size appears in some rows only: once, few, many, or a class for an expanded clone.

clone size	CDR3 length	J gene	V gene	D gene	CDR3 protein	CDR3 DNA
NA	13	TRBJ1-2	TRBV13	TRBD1	CASSVAGGYGYTF	TGTGCCAGCAGCGTCGCAGGGGGCTATGGCTACACCTTC
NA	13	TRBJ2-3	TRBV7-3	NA	CASSSPGADTQYF	TGTGCCAGCAGCTCCCCAGGGGCAGATACGCAGTATTTT
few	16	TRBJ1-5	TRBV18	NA	CASSARNREIEEPQHF	TGTGCCAGCTCAGCACGCAACCGGGAGATCGAGGAGCCCCAGCATTTT
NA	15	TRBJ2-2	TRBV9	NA	CASSVEGAPTGELFF	TGTGCCAGCAGCGTAGAAGGGGCGCCCACCGGGGAGCTGTTTTTT
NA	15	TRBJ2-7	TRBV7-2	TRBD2	CASSPRLAGAYEQYF	TGTGCCAGCAGCCCTCGACTAGCGGGAGCCTACGAGCAGTACTTC
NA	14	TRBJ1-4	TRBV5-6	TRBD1	CASSPTGTNEKLFF	TGTGCCAGCAGCCCGACAGGGACTAATGAAAAACTGTTTTTT
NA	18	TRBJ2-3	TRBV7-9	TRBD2	CASSRTKAREAGTDTQYF	TGTGCCAGCAGCCGGACCAAGGCTCGGGAGGCCGGCACAGATACGCAGTATTTT
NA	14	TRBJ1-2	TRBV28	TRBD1	CASSSEDRVHGYTF	TGTGCCAGCAGTTCGGAGGACAGGGTTCATGGCTACACCTTC
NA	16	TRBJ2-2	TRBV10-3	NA	CAISERLAENTGELFF	TGTGCCATCAGTGAAAGGCTAGCAGAGAACACCGGGGAGCTGTTTTTT
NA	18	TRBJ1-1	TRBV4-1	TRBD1	CASSQPRDRGSGGTEAFF	TGCGCCAGCAGCCAGCCCCGGGACAGGGGATCCGGAGGCACTGAAGCTTTCTTT
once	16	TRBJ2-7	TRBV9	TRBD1	CASSGHRDRINYEQYF	TGTGCCAGCAGCGGGCACCGGGACAGGATTAACTACGAGCAGTACTTC
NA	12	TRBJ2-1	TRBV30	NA	CACTTEPTEQFF	TGTGCCTGTACTACCGAGCCTACTGAGCAGTTCTTC
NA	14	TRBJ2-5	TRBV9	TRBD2	CASSDSGRLETQYF	TGTGCCAGCAGCGATAGCGGGAGGTTAGAGACCCAGTACTTC
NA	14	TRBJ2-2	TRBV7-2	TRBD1	CASSPDRLTGELFF	TGTGCCAGCAGCCCGGACAGGTTAACCGGGGAGCTGTTTTTT
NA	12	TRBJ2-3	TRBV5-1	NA	CASSLARDTQYF	TGCGCCAGCAGCTTGGCCAGGGATACGCAGTATTTT
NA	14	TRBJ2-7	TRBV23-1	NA	CASIEERILYEQYF	TGCGCCAGCATAGAGGAGCGAATTTTATACGAGCAGTACTTC
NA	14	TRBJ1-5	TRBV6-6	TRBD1	CASSKTGPDQPQHF	TGTGCCAGCAGTAAGACAGGGCCGGATCAGCCCCAGCATTTT
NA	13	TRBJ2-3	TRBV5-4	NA	CASSLSSTDTQYF	TGTGCCAGCAGCCTCTCCAGCACAGATACGCAGTATTTT
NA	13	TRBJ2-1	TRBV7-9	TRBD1	CASSMTGDNEQFF	TGTGCCAGCAGCATGACAGGGGACAATGAGCAGTTCTTC
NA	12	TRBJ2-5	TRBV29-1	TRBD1	CSVERTGATQYF	TGCAGCGTTGAAAGGACAGGGGCGACCCAGTACTTC
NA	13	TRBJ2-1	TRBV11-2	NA	CASSLGHINEQFF	TGTGCCAGCAGCTTAGGACACATCAATGAGCAGTTCTTC
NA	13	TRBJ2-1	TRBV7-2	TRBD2	CASSLEGRGEQFF	TGTGCCAGCAGCTTAGAGGGGAGGGGTGAGCAGTTCTTC
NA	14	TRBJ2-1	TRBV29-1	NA	CSAMSGDLYNEQFF	TGCAGCGCCATGTCAGGGGACCTTTACAATGAGCAGTTCTTC
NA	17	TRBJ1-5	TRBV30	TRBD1	CAWSLGQGASGNQPQHF	TGTGCCTGGAGTCTGGGACAGGGGGCGTCGGGCAATCAGCCCCAGCATTTT
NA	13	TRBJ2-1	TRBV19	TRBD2	CASSIVAGPEQFF	TGTGCCAGTAGTATAGTAGCGGGGCCGGAGCAGTTCTTC
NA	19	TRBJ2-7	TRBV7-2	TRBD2	CASSLAGLKLAGVSLEQYF	TGTGCCAGCAGCTTAGCGGGCCTTAAACTAGCGGGAGTTTCTCTTGAGCAGTACTTC
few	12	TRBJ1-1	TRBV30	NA	CAWSVAAWEAFF	TGTGCCTGGAGTGTAGCGGCCTGGGAAGCTTTCTTT
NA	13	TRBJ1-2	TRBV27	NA	CASSLSEDRGYTF	TGTGCCAGCAGTTTATCGGAGGACCGGGGCTACACCTTC
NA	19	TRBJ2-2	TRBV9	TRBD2	CASSDPEREGRGRDGELFF	TGTGCCAGCAGCGACCCGGAGCGGGAGGGCCGGGGGCGCGACGGGGAGCTGTTTTTT
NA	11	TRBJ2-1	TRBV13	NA	CASRGLHEQFF	TGTGCCAGCAGGGGACTTCATGAGCAGTTCTTC
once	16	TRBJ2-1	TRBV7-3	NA	CASSLGLLGSYNEQFF	TGTGCCAGCAGCTTAGGTCTACTAGGCTCCTACAATGAGCAGTTCTTC
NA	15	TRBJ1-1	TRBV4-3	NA	CASSQEVGLNTEAFF	TGCGCCAGCAGCCAAGAGGTGGGCCTGAACACTGAAGCTTTCTTT
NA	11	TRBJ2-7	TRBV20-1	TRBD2	CKGGDSYEQYF	TGCAAGGGAGGGGACTCCTACGAGCAGTACTTC
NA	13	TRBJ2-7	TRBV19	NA	CASSIGRPYEQYF	TGTGCCAGTAGTATCGGGAGACCGTACGAGCAGTACTTC
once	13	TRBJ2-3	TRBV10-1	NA	CASSESLVSEQYF	TGCGCCAGCAGTGAGTCGTTGGTGAGTGAGCAGTATTTT
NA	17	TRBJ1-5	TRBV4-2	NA	CASSQDGTGYSNQPQHF	TGTGCCAGCAGCCAAGATGGTACAGGCTATAGCAATCAGCCCCAGCATTTT
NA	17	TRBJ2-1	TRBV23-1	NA	CASSQLIAPSSYNEQFF	TGCGCCAGCAGTCAATTGATCGCTCCGAGCTCCTACAATGAGCAGTTCTTC
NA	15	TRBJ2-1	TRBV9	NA	CASSVEGRPYNEQFF	TGTGCCAGCAGCGTAGAGGGGAGGCCTTACAATGAGCAGTTCTTC
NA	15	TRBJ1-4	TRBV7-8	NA	CASSTGRVIGEKLFF	TGTGCCAGCAGCACCGGGAGGGTCATTGGGGAAAAACTGTTTTTT
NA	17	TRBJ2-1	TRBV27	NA	CASSLGPNRDGDNEQFF	TGTGCCAGCAGTTTAGGGCCGAATCGAGACGGGGACAATGAGCAGTTCTTC
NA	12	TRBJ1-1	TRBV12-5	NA	CASGQGHTEAFF	TGTGCTAGTGGACAGGGACACACTGAAGCTTTCTTT
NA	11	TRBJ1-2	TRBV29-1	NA	CSVETNYGYTF	TGCAGCGTTGAAACAAATTATGGCTACACCTTC
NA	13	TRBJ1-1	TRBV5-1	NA	CASSLDITTEAFF	TGCGCCAGCAGCTTGGACATAACGACTGAAGCTTTCTTT
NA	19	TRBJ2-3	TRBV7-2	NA	CASSFIMVAESLGTDTQYF	TGTGCCAGCAGCTTTATAATGGTAGCCGAAAGTTTGGGTACAGATACGCAGTATTTT
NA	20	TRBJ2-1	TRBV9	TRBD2	CASSVRRDVQLAETYNEQFF	TGTGCCAGCAGCGTCCGACGGGACGTCCAACTAGCGGAGACCTACAATGAGCAGTTCTTC
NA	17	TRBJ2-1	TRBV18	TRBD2	CASSPREAPSSGIEQFF	TGTGCCAGCTCACCACGGGAGGCACCCAGTAGCGGGATTGAGCAGTTCTTC
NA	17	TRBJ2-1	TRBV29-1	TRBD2	CSVAGLAGVLGYNEQFF	TGCAGCGTGGCCGGACTAGCGGGAGTGCTGGGGTACAATGAGCAGTTCTTC
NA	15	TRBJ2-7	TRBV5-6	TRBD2	CASSSGTSLPYEQYF	TGTGCCAGCAGCTCCGGGACTAGCCTTCCCTACGAGCAGTACTTC
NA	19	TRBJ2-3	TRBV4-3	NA	CASSQGVGGAIDSTDTQYF	TGCGCCAGCAGCCAAGGGGTAGGGGGGGCCATCGATAGCACAGATACGCAGTATTTT
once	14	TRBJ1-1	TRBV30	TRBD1	CALPETGGRTEAFF	TGTGCCCTTCCAGAAACAGGGGGGAGGACTGAAGCTTTCTTT
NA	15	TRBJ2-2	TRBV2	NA	CASSQSRVQAGELFF	TGTGCCAGCAGCCAGTCTAGAGTACAGGCCGGGGAGCTGTTTTTT
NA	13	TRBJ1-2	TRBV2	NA	CASSPDSNYGYTF	TGTGCCAGCAGTCCAGATTCTAACTATGGCTACACCTTC
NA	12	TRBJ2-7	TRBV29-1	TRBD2	CSVEGGTYEQYF	TGCAGCGTTGAGGGGGGGACTTACGAGCAGTACTTC
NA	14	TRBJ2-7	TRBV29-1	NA	CSVHLQGKSNEQYF	TGCAGCGTTCACTTACAGGGAAAATCGAACGAGCAGTACTTC
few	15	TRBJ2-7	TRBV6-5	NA	CASSLETSSSYEQYF	TGTGCCAGCAGTTTGGAGACTTCCAGCTCCTACGAGCAGTACTTC
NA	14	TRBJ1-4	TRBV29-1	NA	CSVGRGLDNEKLFF	TGCAGCGTTGGCAGGGGATTAGATAATGAAAAACTGTTTTTT
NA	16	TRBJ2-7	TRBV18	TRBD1	CASSPPSGQGSYEQYF	TGTGCCAGCTCACCCCCGTCGGGACAGGGCTCCTACGAGCAGTACTTC